These T cell receptor beta chains were read from a single sample in a study of cytomegalovirus exposure and HLA in healthy donors. TCRdb's copy holds only in-frame clones and misses some; the assay was immunoSEQ multiplex PCR. The sample includes roughly 110,000 clones, 70% to 85% of them seen just once. Sequencing was carried out using PBMCs. The receptors here all came from a man in his 60s in good health and CMV-seronegative. Both conserved end residues are part of each CDR3. The D gene is left open where the match is weak. Not every row has a clone size; where given, it reads once, few, many or a size class.

V gene	clone size	J gene	D gene	CDR3 DNA	CDR3 protein
TRBV7-6	NA	TRBJ1-6	TRBD1	TGTGCCAGCAGCAGGGGACAGGCCAGCTCCTATAATTCACCCCTCCACTTT	CASSRGQASSYNSPLHF
TRBV19	NA	TRBJ2-3	TRBD1	TGTGCCAGTAGTAAGGGGCGTAAACAGGGGGCAGATACGCAGTATTTT	CASSKGRKQGADTQYF
TRBV6-4	NA	TRBJ1-1	NA	TGTGCCAGCAAACAGGGATTGAACACTGAAGCTTTCTTT	CASKQGLNTEAFF
TRBV27	NA	TRBJ1-1	NA	TGTGCCAGCACCAAGTGGGGAGGAATGAACACTGAAGCTTTCTTT	CASTKWGGMNTEAFF
TRBV28	NA	TRBJ1-1	TRBD1	TGTGCCAGCAGGCCTAACGACAGGGGTTACACTGAAGCTTTCTTT	CASRPNDRGYTEAFF
TRBV7-3	NA	TRBJ2-1	TRBD1	TGTGCCAGCAGCTTCGGGACAGGGGGCTACAATGAGCAGTTCTTC	CASSFGTGGYNEQFF
TRBV5-1	NA	TRBJ2-3	NA	TGCGCCAGCAGCTTGAGTACAGGGCTGGGGGATACGCAGTATTTT	CASSLSTGLGDTQYF
TRBV28	NA	TRBJ2-2	NA	TGTGCCAGCAGTCACCCCAAGACTCTGGCAAACACCGGGGAGCTGTTTTTT	CASSHPKTLANTGELFF
TRBV5-1	NA	TRBJ2-2	NA	TGCGCCAGCAGCTACCAGGACAGTACCTCCGGGGAGCTGTTTTTT	CASSYQDSTSGELFF
TRBV10-3	few	TRBJ2-3	NA	TGTGCCATCAATGGGGCGCTCCCAGATACGCAGTATTTT	CAINGALPDTQYF
TRBV11-2	NA	TRBJ2-1	NA	TGTGCCAGCAGCCGAAGGGGGGGGAACAATGAGCAGTTCTTC	CASSRRGGNNEQFF
TRBV29-1	few	TRBJ1-5	TRBD1	TGCAGCGTTGGGGACAGGGGAAATCAGCCCCAGCATTTT	CSVGDRGNQPQHF
TRBV7-2	NA	TRBJ2-3	NA	TGTGCCAGCAGCCGCCTCGGGGGATCTAGCACAGATACGCAGTATTTT	CASSRLGGSSTDTQYF
TRBV6-6	few	TRBJ1-2	TRBD1	TGTGCCAGCAACGAGGGACAGGTCTATGGCTACACCTTC	CASNEGQVYGYTF
TRBV19	NA	TRBJ2-7	NA	TGTGCCAGTAGTCCCTTCCCCACAGTCCCCTACGAGCAGTACTTC	CASSPFPTVPYEQYF
TRBV5-6	once	TRBJ2-5	TRBD2	TGTGCCAGCAGCGGGAGCGGGGGGTACCAAGAGACCCAGTACTTC	CASSGSGGYQETQYF
TRBV7-3	few	TRBJ1-3	NA	TGTGCCAGCAGCTTGGGGAGCTCTGGAAACACCATATATTTT	CASSLGSSGNTIYF
TRBV28	NA	TRBJ1-5	NA	TGTGCCAGCAGTCTGGACGGAGGTAATCAGCCCCAGCATTTT	CASSLDGGNQPQHF
TRBV28	NA	TRBJ1-2	TRBD1	TGTGCCAGCAGTTTATATACAGGGGGCGCTGGCTATGGCTACACCTTC	CASSLYTGGAGYGYTF
TRBV6-5	NA	TRBJ1-2	NA	TGTGCCAGCAGCCTCGAGGGGACACCTTTATATGGCTACACCTTC	CASSLEGTPLYGYTF
TRBV7-3	NA	TRBJ2-1	TRBD2	TGTGCCAGCAGCTTAGGTGGGGACTACAAGCAGTTCTTC	CASSLGGDYKQFF
TRBV30	NA	TRBJ1-4	TRBD1	TGTGCCTGGAGTGTACCCGGGACAGGGGGCTATGAAAAACTGTTTTTT	CAWSVPGTGGYEKLFF
TRBV4-2	once	TRBJ2-3	NA	TGTGCCAGCAGCCAAGTTCAGGGTCGGACAGATACGCAGTATTTT	CASSQVQGRTDTQYF
TRBV28	NA	TRBJ2-2	TRBD1	TGTGCCAGCAGGTCAGGGGGCGCGGGCACCGGGGAGCTGTTTTTT	CASRSGGAGTGELFF
TRBV9	few	TRBJ2-3	NA	TGTGCCAGCAGCTTCACAGGGCGCACAGATACGCAGTATTTT	CASSFTGRTDTQYF
TRBV18	NA	TRBJ1-2	NA	TGTGCCAGCTCACCACCCTCCCTATCCCACTATGGCTACACCTTC	CASSPPSLSHYGYTF
TRBV19	NA	TRBJ1-2	NA	TGTGCCAGTAAAAGGAGTGGTGAGCTCTATGGCTACACCTTC	CASKRSGELYGYTF
TRBV29-1	NA	TRBJ2-2	NA	TGCAGCGTCAAGCCCAAGCTCTCCGGGGAGCTGTTTTTT	CSVKPKLSGELFF
TRBV25-1	NA	TRBJ2-5	NA	TGTGCCAGCAGTGAGGGAAGGCAGGGAGGACAAGAGACCCAGTACTTC	CASSEGRQGGQETQYF
TRBV7-9	once	TRBJ1-1	NA	TGTGCCAGCAGCTTTACAGGGATGACTGAAGCTTTCTTT	CASSFTGMTEAFF
TRBV11-3	few	TRBJ1-2	NA	TGTGCCAGCAGCTTAGATGGCGGATTGGGCTACACCTTC	CASSLDGGLGYTF
TRBV4-2	NA	TRBJ1-3	NA	TGTGCCAGCAGCCAAGACCCAGGGGCCCGCTCTGGAAACACCATATATTTT	CASSQDPGARSGNTIYF
TRBV7-7	NA	TRBJ1-5	NA	TGTGCCAGCAGCCCTAGCTCGGAAGGTCAGCCCCAGCATTTT	CASSPSSEGQPQHF
TRBV7-2	NA	TRBJ2-7	TRBD2	TGTGCCAGCAGCCCGAACCAACTAGCGGGGGTCTCCTACGAGCAGTACTTC	CASSPNQLAGVSYEQYF
TRBV5-4	NA	TRBJ2-3	NA	TGTGCCAGCAGCTTGGATGGTGCTAGAAGCACAGATACGCAGTATTTT	CASSLDGARSTDTQYF
TRBV5-4	NA	TRBJ1-1	TRBD1	TGTGCCAGCAGCCGGGACAGGAACACTGAAGCTTTCTTT	CASSRDRNTEAFF
TRBV7-2	NA	TRBJ1-1	TRBD1	TGTGCCAGCAGCTTAGTCGCAGGGGGCTACACTGAAGCTTTCTTT	CASSLVAGGYTEAFF
TRBV5-4	NA	TRBJ1-3	NA	TGTGCCAGCAGCCAAACCGGGACACCCGGCGAGTCTGGAAACACCATATATTTT	CASSQTGTPGESGNTIYF
TRBV5-1	NA	TRBJ2-3	NA	TGCGCCAGCAGCTCCGGAGGTACCCTGGGAACGCAGTATTTT	CASSSGGTLGTQYF
TRBV29-1	NA	TRBJ1-6	TRBD1	TGCAGCGTTCGGGGGGGACAGTTCTATAATTCACCCCTCCACTTT	CSVRGGQFYNSPLHF
TRBV4-1	once	TRBJ1-6	NA	TGCGCCAGCAGCCAAGATAAGCCGGGAAGAGTCCACTTT	CASSQDKPGRVHF
TRBV19	NA	TRBJ2-1	NA	TGTGCCAGTAGTTGGGGCACACGTAACAATGAGCAGTTCTTC	CASSWGTRNNEQFF
TRBV2	NA	TRBJ1-1	NA	TGTGCCAGCAGGGGGGGGGTGGGGGCTTTCTTT	CASRGGVGAFF
TRBV7-2	NA	TRBJ1-1	TRBD1	TGTGCCAGCAGCTTAGGGACAGGAAAGGCTTTCTTT	CASSLGTGKAFF